This TCR beta chain was identified in a study of blood T cell repertoires in COVID-19. Study-level information: Spain, Italy and the United States supplied samples that represented acute and convalescent COVID-19. T cells, B-cell-depleted T cells, or PBMCs supplied cDNA or gDNA.

Germline values: CDR1 MNHEY, CDR2 SMNVEV (reference sequence). CDR3 length: 16 amino acids. V lost 6 bases to trimming and J lost 0 bases, with 15 bases between them. Methods used by the authors: Reference gene primer amplification in the assay estimated nucleated cell counts. Some clones are missing from TCRdb's copy, which holds only in-frame ones; the method was immunoSEQ multiplex PCR. V, J and clone size were drawn from that table, and D and trimming were deduced from the DNA. Found here are some 33,000 clones, approximately 85% of them singletons; the top ten hold 7% to 8.5%. Sequencing was performed on peripheral blood. The sequence came from a human donor in a cohort sampled during active COVID-19. The V call is TRBV27, the J call TRBJ2-1; TRBD2 is a possible D gene (5 bases). CDR3 DNA: TGTGCCAGCAGCTACACCAGCGGTAGCTCCTACAATGAGCAGTTCTTC. This translates into CASSYTSGSSYNEQFF.